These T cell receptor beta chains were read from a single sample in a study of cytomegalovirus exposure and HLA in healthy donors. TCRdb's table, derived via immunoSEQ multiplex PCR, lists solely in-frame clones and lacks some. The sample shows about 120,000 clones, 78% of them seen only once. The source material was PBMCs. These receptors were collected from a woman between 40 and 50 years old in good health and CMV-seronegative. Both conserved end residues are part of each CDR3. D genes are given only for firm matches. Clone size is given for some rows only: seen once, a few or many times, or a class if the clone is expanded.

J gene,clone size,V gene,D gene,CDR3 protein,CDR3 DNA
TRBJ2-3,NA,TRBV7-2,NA,CASSLGWGSPDTQYF,TGTGCCAGCAGCTTAGGGTGGGGCAGTCCAGATACGCAGTATTTT
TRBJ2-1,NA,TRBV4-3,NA,CASSQEIAESSYNEQFF,TGCGCCAGCAGCCAAGAAATAGCGGAAAGCTCCTACAATGAGCAGTTCTTC
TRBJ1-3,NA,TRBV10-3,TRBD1,CAIRGDSQGATIYF,TGTGCCATCAGGGGGGACAGCCAAGGGGCCACCATATATTTT
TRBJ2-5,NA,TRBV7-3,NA,CASSLVWSRQETQYF,TGTGCCAGCAGCTTAGTTTGGAGCCGTCAAGAGACCCAGTACTTC
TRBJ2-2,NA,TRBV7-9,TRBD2,CAARLAGETGELFF,TGTGCCGCCAGACTAGCGGGAGAAACCGGGGAGCTGTTTTTT
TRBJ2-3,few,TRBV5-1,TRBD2,CASNQLAGGTDTQYF,TGCGCCAGCAATCAACTAGCGGGAGGCACAGATACGCAGTATTTT
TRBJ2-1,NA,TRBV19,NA,CASSSGPDYNEQFF,TGTGCCAGCTCAAGCGGGCCCGACTACAATGAGCAGTTCTTC
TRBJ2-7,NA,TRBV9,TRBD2,CASSSFTSDRYEQYF,TGTGCCAGCAGCTCATTTACTAGCGACCGCTACGAGCAGTACTTC
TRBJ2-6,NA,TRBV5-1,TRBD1,CASSHTGVANVLTF,TGCGCCAGCAGCCATACAGGGGTGGCCAACGTCCTGACTTTC
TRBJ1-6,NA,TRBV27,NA,CASSLSTGGNSPLHF,TGTGCCAGCAGTTTATCAACCGGGGGTAATTCACCCCTCCACTTT
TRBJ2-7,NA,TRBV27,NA,CASSWSISSYEQYF,TGTGCCAGCAGTTGGAGCATATCCTCCTACGAGCAGTACTTC
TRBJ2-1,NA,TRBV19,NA,CASSPWGDSYNEQFF,TGTGCCAGTAGTCCATGGGGGGACTCCTACAATGAGCAGTTCTTC
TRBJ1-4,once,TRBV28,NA,CASSLTGEEKLFF,TGTGCCAGCAGCCTGACGGGTGAGGAAAAACTGTTTTTT
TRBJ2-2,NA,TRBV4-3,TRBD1,CASSQERVGQEDTGELFF,TGCGCCAGCAGCCAAGAAAGGGTGGGACAGGAGGACACCGGGGAGCTGTTTTTT
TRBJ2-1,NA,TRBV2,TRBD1,CASRSRTGGYNEQFF,TGTGCCAGCAGGAGCCGGACAGGGGGCTACAATGAGCAGTTCTTC
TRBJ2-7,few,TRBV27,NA,CASSPATGSYEQYF,TGTGCCAGCAGTCCGGCGACAGGCTCCTACGAGCAGTACTTC
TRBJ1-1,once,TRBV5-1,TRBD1,CASSYDRANTEAFF,TGCGCCAGCAGCTACGACAGGGCAAACACTGAAGCTTTCTTT
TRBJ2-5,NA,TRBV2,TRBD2,CASSLGLAGQETQYF,TGTGCCAGCAGCTTAGGACTAGCGGGCCAAGAGACCCAGTACTTC
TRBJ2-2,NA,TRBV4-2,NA,CASSQAIQFVDTGELFF,TGTGCCAGCAGCCAAGCGATACAGTTCGTCGACACCGGGGAGCTGTTTTTT
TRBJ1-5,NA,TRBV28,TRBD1,CASSWLPGQGSQPQHF,TGTGCCAGCAGTTGGCTCCCGGGACAGGGTTCTCAGCCCCAGCATTTT
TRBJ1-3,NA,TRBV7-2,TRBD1,CASSLPTGGAGNTIYF,TGTGCCAGCAGCTTACCGACAGGGGGCGCCGGAAACACCATATATTTT
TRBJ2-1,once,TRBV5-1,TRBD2,CASSLERGGDYNEQFF,TGCGCCAGCAGCTTGGAGCGGGGAGGGGATTACAATGAGCAGTTCTTC
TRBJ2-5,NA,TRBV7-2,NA,CASSPPMGGLAEETQYF,TGTGCCAGCAGCCCACCTATGGGGGGGCTAGCGGAAGAGACCCAGTACTTC
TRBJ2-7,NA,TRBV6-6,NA,CASSGTAYEQYF,TGTGCCAGCAGTGGGACTGCCTACGAGCAGTACTTC
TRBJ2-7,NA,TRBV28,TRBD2,CASTHWGTSGSYEQYF,TGTGCCAGCACCCACTGGGGGACTAGCGGATCCTACGAGCAGTACTTC
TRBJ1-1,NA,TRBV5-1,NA,CASSFPRGGGDTEAFF,TGCGCCAGCAGCTTCCCCCGAGGGGGAGGGGACACTGAAGCTTTCTTT
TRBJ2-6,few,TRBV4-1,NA,CASSQDTSSGANVLTF,TGCGCCAGCAGCCAAGATACCAGCTCTGGGGCCAACGTCCTGACTTTC
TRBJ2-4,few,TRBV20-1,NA,CSASRNSQYF,TGCAGTGCTAGCCGGAACAGTCAGTACTTC
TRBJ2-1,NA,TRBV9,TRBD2,CASSVAGDSYNEQFF,TGTGCCAGCAGCGTGGCGGGAGATTCCTACAATGAGCAGTTCTTC
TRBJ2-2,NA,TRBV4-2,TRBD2,CASSQEGLAGAGELFF,TGTGCCAGCAGCCAAGAGGGGCTAGCGGGAGCCGGGGAGCTGTTTTTT
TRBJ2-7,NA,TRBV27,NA,CASSLYQGNYEQYF,TGTGCCAGCAGTTTGTATCAGGGGAACTACGAGCAGTACTTC
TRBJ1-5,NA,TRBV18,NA,CASSPPDSFDQPQHF,TGTGCCAGCTCACCACCCGACTCTTTTGATCAGCCCCAGCATTTT
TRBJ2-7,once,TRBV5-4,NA,CASSLGGGASYEQYF,TGTGCCAGCAGCTTGGGTGGCGGAGCCTCCTACGAGCAGTACTTC
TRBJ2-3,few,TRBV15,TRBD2,CATRTSGSNTQYF,TGTGCCACGCGGACTAGCGGGAGTAATACGCAGTATTTT
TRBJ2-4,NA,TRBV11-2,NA,CASSGEVVKNIQYF,TGTGCCAGCAGCGGAGAGGTGGTCAAAAACATTCAGTACTTC
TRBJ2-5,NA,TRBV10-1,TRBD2,CASSGGVLAGGVETQYF,TGCGCCAGCAGTGGAGGCGTACTAGCGGGAGGCGTTGAGACCCAGTACTTC
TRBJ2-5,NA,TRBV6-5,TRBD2,CASSYLAGIQETQYF,TGTGCCAGCAGTTATCTAGCGGGTATCCAAGAGACCCAGTACTTC
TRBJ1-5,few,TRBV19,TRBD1,CASSHQGQGANQPQHF,TGTGCCAGTAGTCATCAGGGGCAGGGGGCCAATCAGCCCCAGCATTTT
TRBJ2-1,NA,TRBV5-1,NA,CASSLQGYNEQFF,TGCGCCAGCAGCTTACAGGGTTACAATGAGCAGTTCTTC
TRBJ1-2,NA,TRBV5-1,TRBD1,CASSWGWDSGDGYTF,TGCGCCAGCAGCTGGGGCTGGGACAGTGGGGATGGCTACACCTTC
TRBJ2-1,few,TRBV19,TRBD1,CASRLDRGDNEQFF,TGTGCCAGTAGGCTGGACAGGGGAGACAATGAGCAGTTCTTC
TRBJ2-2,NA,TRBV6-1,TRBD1,CASRETGGHTGELFF,TGTGCCAGCAGGGAAACAGGGGGCCACACCGGGGAGCTGTTTTTT
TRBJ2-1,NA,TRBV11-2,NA,CASSLVSQGSYNEQFF,TGTGCCAGCAGCTTAGTTAGCCAGGGCTCCTACAATGAGCAGTTCTTC
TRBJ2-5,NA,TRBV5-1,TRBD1,CASSRGQGPETQYF,TGCGCCAGCAGCAGGGGACAGGGACCAGAGACCCAGTACTTC
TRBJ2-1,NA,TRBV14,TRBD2,CASSPLGASGYNEQFF,TGTGCCAGCAGCCCCCTTGGGGCTAGCGGATACAATGAGCAGTTCTTC
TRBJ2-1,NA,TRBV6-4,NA,CASSPDGRAGESNEQFF,TGTGCCAGCAGCCCCGACGGAAGGGCAGGGGAGTCCAATGAGCAGTTCTTC
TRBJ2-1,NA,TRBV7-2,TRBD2,CASQGRLAGNEQFF,TGTGCCAGCCAGGGGAGACTAGCGGGCAATGAGCAGTTCTTC
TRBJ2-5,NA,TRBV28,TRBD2,CASFLAGEGEAQYF,TGTGCCAGCTTCCTAGCGGGAGAGGGAGAGGCCCAGTACTTC
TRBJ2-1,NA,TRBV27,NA,CASSFSSHNEQFF,TGTGCCAGCAGTTTTTCCTCCCACAATGAGCAGTTCTTC
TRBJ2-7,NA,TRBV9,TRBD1,CASSVAAGGEQYF,TGTGCCAGCAGCGTAGCCGCAGGGGGCGAGCAGTACTTC
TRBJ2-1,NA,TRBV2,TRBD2,CASSAERGYYNEQFF,TGTGCCAGCAGTGCCGAGCGGGGGTACTACAATGAGCAGTTCTTC
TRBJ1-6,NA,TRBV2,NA,CASSDRGTSSPLHF,TGTGCCAGCAGTGATAGGGGGACCTCCTCACCCCTCCACTTT
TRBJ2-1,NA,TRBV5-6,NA,CASSPEGSWRNEQFF,TGTGCCAGCAGCCCCGAGGGCTCCTGGCGCAATGAGCAGTTCTTC
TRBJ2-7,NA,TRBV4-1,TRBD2,CASRLQAGAAEEQYF,TGCGCCAGCCGCCTCCAAGCGGGAGCCGCAGAGGAGCAGTACTTC